A single TCR beta chain is shown here with its context. Its specificity is unknown. This sample was taken from a study of cytomegalovirus exposure and HLA in healthy donors. Overall study results and limits: Accurate HLA-A and HLA-B prediction from TCR beta sequences was reported for most subjects.

Trimming pared 5 bases from V and 2 bases from J, leaving 9 bases between. The CDR3 spans 13 residues. Germline values: CDR1 MNHNS, CDR2 SASEGT. Primers for the PCR totalled 60 Vbeta and 13 Jbeta. Assay used: immunoSEQ multiplex PCR; TCRdb lists only in-frame clones, some missing. The sample has more than 250,000 clones, 70% to 90% seen once. This clonotype originated in a woman aged 18 to 35 in good health and CMV-seronegative. The sequenced material came from PBMCs. The chain combines TRBV6-1 with TRBJ1-1; D is perhaps TRBD1 (5 bases). CDR3 DNA sequence: TGTGCCAGCAGTTTAACAGGTAACACTGAAGCTTTCTTT. It translates to CASSLTGNTEAFF.